This TCR beta chain is drawn from a study of post-analysis software for immune sequencing data. Study context: There were relapsing-remitting, secondary progressive and progressive-relapsing multiple sclerosis among the disease courses included. Broader study findings: Controls significantly exceeded multiple sclerosis patients in normalized Chao1 diversity. TRBV segments more frequent in patients than in controls numbered roughly 5 and included TRBV5-6, TRBV5-1 and TRBV20-1. When the samples were clustered directly with F measure, those that had been prepared in the same batch showed strong co-clustering.

V was cut by 5 bases and J by 4 bases, with 20 bases left in between. Germline V gives CDR1 SEHNR, CDR2 FQNEAQ (reference sequence). The CDR3 contains 16 residues. About this clonotype itself: Its cognate antigen is unknown.

Researchers reported that TCR beta cDNA libraries carried unique molecular identifiers. TCRdb re-called the PCR reads through MiXCR, storing one row per CDR3 protein. This table holds 450,000 to 650,000 distinct CDR3 sequences, around 44% found once. The sequence derives from a girl aged 10-17 years with multiple sclerosis. Sequenced sample: blood. The genes are TRBV7-9 and TRBJ1-2; possible D gene TRBD1, 6 bases. DNA of the CDR3: TGTGCCAGCAGCCCACCTGAGGTGACAGGCACCTATGGCTACACCTTC. Its translation: CASSPPEVTGTYGYTF.